The 29 T cell receptor beta chains listed next were all sequenced from one sample in a study of tumor and adjacent non-tumor tissue in lung cancer (dated by TCRdb to 2017 to 2018). Library generation was performed with multiplex PCR. These reads were obtained on an Illumina HiSeq 2500. Following protocols modified from ARM-PCR, the researchers constructed TCRbeta libraries through three rounds of nested PCR with primers (Table S4). TCRdb reanalyzed the raw reads on its own, using fastp at Q25 for trimming and MiXCR for clone calling, and kept in-frame beta chains. Each record represents a unique CDR3 protein, reported with the most common genes and DNA among its rows. For this sample there are about 93,000 distinct CDR3 sequences; about 70% appear just once. In total, the top ten clones hold approximately 16% of the sample. RNA was extracted from bulk unsorted tissue and checked for quality with a NanoDrop ND-1000 and an Agilent 2100.

The source material was lung tumor tissue. All receptors come from a man aged 55 to 70 with non-small cell lung cancer.

About this clonotype: One end of the junction varies from germline; a read error may be responsible. The chain has TRBV4-2 and TRBJ1-5, with a weak D call TRBD1 (5 bases). Germline loops: CDR1 LGHNA, CDR2 YNFKEQ. The CDR3 is 13 amino acids. The DNA of the CDR3 is TGTGTCAGCAGCCAAGGGGTAAATCGGCCCCAGCATTTT. Protein sequence: CVSSQGVNRPQHF.

As concerns this clonotype: This clone may be a read error of a much larger clone one base away. This chain links TRBV29-1 with TRBJ2-2; 9 positions match TRBD2. V lost 3 bases and J lost 9; bases outside the gene matches: 14. Germline assignment: CDR1 SQVTM and CDR2 ANQGSEA. CDR3 length: 16 residues. In DNA form, the CDR3 reads TGCAGCGTTGAGGGTCGGGGCGGGGGGGCCGGCTGGGAGCTGTTTTTT. Translation gives CSVEGRGGGAGWELFF.

A word on this clonotype: A much larger clone is a single base away; this may be a read error. The rearrangement uses TRBV12-3 or TRBV12-4 and TRBJ2-5, with 9 bases fitting TRBD1. V shed 7 bases, J shed 3 bases, and the junction held 6 bases outside the gene matches. The CDR3 has 14 residues. The CDR3 region is CASNSRDREETQYF. CDR3 nucleotide sequence: TGTGCCAGCAATTCACGGGACAGGGAAGAGACCCAGTACTTC.

This chain connects TRBV20-1 to TRBJ2-5; 7 nucleotides agree with TRBD1. This CDR3 comprises 14 residues. V dropped 8 bases and J dropped 2; count of bases not matched to a gene: 11. Germline CDR1 DFQATT, CDR2 SNEGSKA (reference sequence). CDR3 nucleotide sequence: TGCAGTCCTACCGCAAACAGGGGACAAGAGACCCAGTACTTC. It codes for CSPTANRGQETQYF.

The rearrangement uses TRBV6-2 or TRBV6-3 and TRBJ2-3, with a possible D match to TRBD2 (6 bases). CDR1 is MNHEY and CDR2 is SVGEGT in the germline V gene. CDR3 length: 15 amino acids. CDR3 DNA: TGTGCGGCCTCTGGCGGGAATACTGGCGCAGATACGCAGTATTTT. Protein product: CAASGGNTGADTQYF.

As for this clonotype: Sequence at one end of the junction differs from germline and may be a read error. The rearrangement uses TRBV20-1 and TRBJ1-2, with D maybe TRBD1 (5 bases). The CDR3 is 14 amino acids. Germline lookup yields CDR1 DFQATT and CDR2 SNEGSKA (reference sequence). CDR3 DNA sequence: TGTAGTAGTTCACCCCCCCGACAGTTCTATGGCTACACCTTC. Translated: CSSSPPRQFYGYTF.

Only one count was recorded for this clonotype. The junction differs from germline at one of its ends, possibly a read error. The J gene is TRBJ2-4, the V gene TRBV4-2; D is ambiguous. Germline CDR1 is LGHNA and CDR2 is YNFKEQ. The CDR3 has 19 residues. CDR3 sequence reads: CDSSQAQACGSLTKNIQYF. In DNA, the CDR3 is TGTGACAGCAGCCAAGCGCAGGCTTGCGGATCGTTAACCAAAAACATTCAGTACTTC.

Points on this clonotype: A much larger clone differs from this one at a single base, so this may be a read error. This CDR3 reads CASSSRLATSTNTQYF. DNA of the CDR3: TGTGCCAGCAGTTCTCGACTAGCCACCAGCACAAATACGCAGTATTTT. This chain connects TRBV27 to TRBJ2-3, with 7 bases matching TRBD2. The CDR3 is 16 residues long. Germline V gene sequence: CDR1 MNHEY, CDR2 SMNVEV (reference sequence).

The CDR3 bases are TGTGCCAGCACTAAAGGGGGAGATTCACCCCTCCACTTT. Translating it yields CASTKGGDSPLHF. This chain connects TRBV12-3 or TRBV12-4 to TRBJ1-6, with D possibly matching TRBD1 (6 bases). The V end was cut by 7 bases, the J end by 8 bases, with 12 bases between. The CDR3 runs to 13 residues.

On this clonotype: The CDR3 ends on some other residue instead of the conserved phenylalanine or tryptophan, so this is likely a read error. V is TRBV29-1 and J is TRBJ1-5, with 12 nucleotides matching TRBD1. Germline lookup yields CDR1 SQVTM and CDR2 ANQGSEA. The CDR3 spans 14 residues. The CDR3 DNA follows: TGCAGCGGGGGGGGACAGGGGGCATATCAACCCCAGCATTCT. Its translation: CSGGGQGAYQPQHS.

This clonotype was seen at least ten times. As DNA, the CDR3 is TGTGCCAGCCAACTAGCGGGAGGAGATTACGAGCAGTACTTC. It codes for CASQLAGGDYEQYF. The chain recombines TRBV6-1 with TRBJ2-7; 12 bases are shared with TRBD2. The CDR3 is 14 amino acids. V was pared by 8 bases and J by 4 bases, with 6 bases of the junction left unmatched. Germline loops: CDR1 MNHNS, CDR2 SASEGT.

V and J are TRBV20-1 and TRBJ2-5, with 9 nucleotides matching TRBD2. Germline V gives CDR1 DFQATT, CDR2 SNEGSKA (reference sequence). CDR3 length: 15 residues. Trimming took 7 bases from V and 0 from J; bases not matched to a gene: 9. The CDR3 is CSVQPLAGDQETQYF. CDR3 in DNA: TGCAGTGTTCAGCCCTTAGCGGGGGACCAAGAGACCCAGTACTTC.

As regards this clonotype: An end of the junction differs from the germline gene, which may be a read error. This chain connects TRBV12-3 or TRBV12-4 to TRBJ2-3, with D maybe TRBD1 (5 bases). The CDR3 contains 15 residues. Written as DNA, the CDR3 is TGTGCCAGCAGTCCGGACATAGGTTACACAGATGCGCAGTATTTT. As protein: CASSPDIGYTDAQYF.

The chain joins TRBV6-1 to TRBJ2-3; 10 bases fit TRBD2. Germline-derived CDR1 and CDR2 are MNHNS and SASEGT. The ends lost 2 bases at V and 4 bases at J; junction bases unmatched: 6. CDR3 length: 16 amino acids. CDR3 nucleotides: TGTGCCAGCAGTGAAATCTCTAGCGGGAGAGCAGATACGCAGTATTTT. It specifies CASSEISSGRADTQYF.

This clonotype was counted once. V usage is TRBV18 and J usage is TRBJ2-7; 8 bases align to TRBD2. Germline assignment: CDR1 KGHSH and CDR2 LQKENI. CDR3 length equals 17 residues. Trimming removed 2 bases from V and 6 bases from J; junction bases left unmatched: 15. The CDR3 loop reads CASSPSERSREGLEQYF. The CDR3 coding sequence is TGTGCCAGCTCACCATCTGAGCGGAGTCGGGAGGGCCTCGAGCAGTACTTC. Using reference TRBV18 and TRBJ2-7 for the parts outside the CDR3, the full variable domain is NAGVMQNPRHLVRRRGQEARLRCSPMKGHSHVYWYRQLPEEGLKFMVYLQKENIIDESGMPKERFSAEFPKEGPSILRIQQVVRGDSAAYFCASSPSERSREGLEQYFGPGTRLTVT.

Notes on this clonotype: The junction differs from germline at one of its ends, possibly a read error. V usage is TRBV29-1 and J usage is TRBJ2-1; TRBD1 might be the D (7 bases). Germline V gene data show CDR1 as SQVTM and CDR2 as ANQGSEA. The CDR3 is 15 amino acids. CDR3 in amino acids: CSVEGQTISYNAQFF. In nucleotides, the CDR3 is TGCAGCGTGGAGGGACAGACCATCTCTTACAATGCGCAGTTCTTC.

About this clonotype itself: An end of the junction does not agree with germline; a read error may underlie this. This rearrangement joins TRBV6-5 to TRBJ1-1; D is ambiguous. Germline V gene sequence: CDR1 MNHEY, CDR2 SVGAGI. The CDR3 is 15 residues long. In DNA form, the CDR3 reads TGTCCCAGCAGTGTGTCCGGAGGGAGGGTCACCGAAGCTTTCTTT. It specifies CPSSVSGGRVTEAFF.

A note on this clonotype: A much larger clone differs by one base, so this may be a read error. The J gene is TRBJ1-2, the V gene TRBV7-3, with no clear D. V lost 10 bases and J lost 7, with 13 bases in between. Germline lookup yields CDR1 SGHTA and CDR2 FQGTGA. This CDR3 has 11 residues. CDR3 residues: CAIRDLPGYTF. The CDR3 DNA reads as TGTGCCATCAGAGATCTTCCTGGCTACACCTTC.

This clonotype has more than one count but fewer than ten. Written as DNA, the CDR3 is TGTGCCTGGGGGAGGGGAAAAGAGACCCAGTACTTC. It encodes CAWGRGKETQYF. The chain has TRBV30 and TRBJ2-5, with 7 bases lining up with TRBD2. Trimming at V came to 5 bases and at J to 3 bases, leaving 3 bases not matched to a gene. Germline values: CDR1 GTSNPN, CDR2 SVGIG (reference sequence). The CDR3 loop spans 12 amino acids.

Comment on this clonotype: A much larger clone lies a single base off, so this may be a read error. The V call is TRBV28, the J call TRBJ1-6, with D unresolved. The CDR3 is 13 residues long. The V and J ends lost 11 bases and 6 bases respectively, with 14 bases between them. Germline V CDR1 and CDR2: MDHEN, SYDVKM. CDR3 DNA sequence: TGTGCCTCCCGAGCGAAGCTTAATTCACCCCTCCACTTT. The encoded protein is CASRAKLNSPLHF.

This clonotype showed up many times. The chain is built from TRBV29-1 and TRBJ2-5, with TRBD2 matching 7 bases. CDR3 length: 14 amino acids. J was trimmed by 5 bases and V by 3 bases; bases with no gene match: 9. Germline V gene data show CDR1 as SQVTM and CDR2 as ANQGSEA. As DNA, the CDR3 is TGCAGCGTTGATATAGGCGGGAGCGGGGAGACCCAGTACTTC. Its protein is CSVDIGGSGETQYF. Filled out from reference TRBV29-1 and TRBJ2-5, the complete variable domain reads SAVISQKPSRDICQRGTSLTIQCQVDSQVTMMFWYRQQPGQSLTLIATANQGSEATYESGFVIDKFPISRPNLTFSTLTVSNMSPEDSSIYLCSVDIGGSGETQYFGPGTRLLVL.

This clonotype was seen repeatedly, ten times or more. The rearrangement uses TRBV29-1 and TRBJ2-1; TRBD1 agrees at 9 bases. Germline CDR1 SQVTM, CDR2 ANQGSEA. The trim removed 1 base at V and 3 bases at J, leaving 7 bases unmatched. The CDR3 is 16 amino acids. CDR3 DNA sequence: TGCAGCGTTGAAGCAGTGGGGACAGGGTTCTACAATGAGCAGTTCTTC. Translating it yields CSVEAVGTGFYNEQFF.

This sequence joins TRBV6-5 and TRBJ1-2, with a tentative D call TRBD1 (5 bases). Trimming took off 10 bases at V and 0 bases at J, with 18 bases between the two ends. Germline V lookup: CDR1 MNHEY, CDR2 SVGAGI. The CDR3 is 15 residues long. The CDR3 DNA reads TGTGCCAATAGCAGTCCCCGGGGGGCTAACTATGGCTACACCTTC. Translation gives CANSSPRGANYGYTF.

Concerning this clonotype: The CDR3 carries no conserved terminal phenylalanine or tryptophan, so it likely arises from a read error. The chain is built from TRBV6-6 and TRBJ2-5, with a weak D call TRBD1 (5 bases). Germline CDR1 MNHNY, CDR2 SVGAGI (reference sequence). There are 13 residues in the CDR3. As DNA, the CDR3 is TGTGCCACCCAGACGGACATTGTGGAGATCCAGTACTCC. This gives the protein CATQTDIVEIQYS.

This clonotype appeared once. V and J are TRBV4-1 and TRBJ2-7, with 10 bases fitting TRBD2. Trimming cost V 1 base and J 7 bases; bases outside gene matches: 10. The CDR3 contains 16 residues. Germline CDR1 is MGHRA and CDR2 is YSYEKL. For the CDR3, the DNA is TGCGCCAGCAGCCAAGGTACGGCTAGCGGGAGAGTTGAGCAGTACTTC. Translating it yields CASSQGTASGRVEQYF.

This clonotype showed up just once. The junction departs from the called germline gene at one end, perhaps through a read error. This chain links TRBV2 with TRBJ2-6; TRBD1 might be the D (5 bases). The CDR3 runs 16 residues. Looked up from germline, CDR1 is SNHLY and CDR2 is FYNNEI. CDR3 sequence: CASSHDSVSGAIVLTF. In DNA form, the CDR3 reads TGTGCCAGCAGTCATGACAGTGTCTCTGGGGCCATCGTCCTGACTTTC.

This clonotype was seen ten or more times. V gene TRBV20-1 combines with J gene TRBJ2-3; 9 bases are a match to TRBD1. Germline values: CDR1 DFQATT, CDR2 SNEGSKA (reference sequence). The CDR3 contains 14 residues. Trimming cost V 6 bases and J 1 base; bases outside gene matches: 5. The CDR3 DNA sequence: TGCAGTGCGCGGGACAGGGTAGGCACAGATACGCAGTATTTT. As protein: CSARDRVGTDTQYF.

Turning to this clonotype: At one end, the junction sequence differs from germline, possibly due to a read error. This rearrangement joins TRBV5-1 to TRBJ1-1, with D possibly being TRBD1 (6 bases). Germline V gives CDR1 SGHRS, CDR2 YFSETQ. The CDR3 consists of 15 residues. CDR3 bases: TGCGCCAGCTGCTTGCAAACAGGGACGAACACTGAAGCTTTCTTT. This codes for CASCLQTGTNTEAFF.

The chain employs TRBV11-3 and TRBJ1-1; D is ambiguous. Germline CDR1 is SGHNT and CDR2 is YENEEA. The CDR3 runs to 15 residues. The V gene lost 2 bases and the J gene lost 0 bases, with 10 bases spanning the gap. The CDR3 region has the DNA TGTGCCAGCAGCTTAATCCCGGGGTTGAACACTGAAGCTTTCTTT. It is translated as CASSLIPGLNTEAFF.